The sequence of this T cell receptor (beta chain) was determined in a study of tumor-infiltrating lymphocytes in localized non-small cell lung cancer. Findings and limits, study-wide: Higher tumor T cell infiltration than in uninvolved lung was supported by TCRbeta sequencing. Technical variation could not be separated from intratumor heterogeneity here. No T-cell fraction difference was seen between IM1 and IM2 tumors.

Clones were read by immunoSEQ multiplex PCR, and TCRdb kept only the in-frame ones, dropping some. The sample shows over 5,500 clones, approximately 67% of them seen only once. The CDR3 loop spans 17 amino acids. Germline V lookup: CDR1 SEHNR, CDR2 FQNEAQ (reference sequence). V was clipped by 0 bases and J by 8 bases, with 22 bases between them. This clone was found once. What it binds is not known. V is TRBV7-9 and J is TRBJ1-2; D may be TRBD1 (6 bases). This clonotype was obtained from a human donor with non-small cell lung cancer. Sequencing input: uninvolved lung tissue not adjacent to the tumor. The CDR3 DNA reads TGTGCCAGCAGCTTAGCCGGGACATCGGAGAGATCGCAGGGCTACACCTTC. This sequence encodes CASSLAGTSERSQGYTF.